Listed here is a single TCR beta chain. Its antigen is unknown. V shed 6 bases and J shed 9 bases, with 21 bases lying between them. CDR1 is MNHEY, CDR2 SMNVEV, per germline (reference sequence). The length of the CDR3 is 15 residues. Data came from immunoSEQ multiplex PCR; TCRdb stores just in-frame clones and leaves some out. The sample has about 27,000 clones; 70% to 85% are singletons. This sample stems from a study of OX40 agonist ivuxolimab in advanced cancers. Study observations and caveats: With doses of 0.1-3.0 mg/kg, partial responders showed among the lowest clonal expansion. Antigens targeted by the expanded peripheral T cells were not determined.

The chain uses TRBV27 and TRBJ1-5, with D tentatively TRBD1 (5 bases). The sample here was CD4+ or CD8+ T cells sorted from blood, taken in a trial of the OX40 agonist ivuxolimab. This sequence was found in an adult with an advanced solid tumor such as melanoma, head and neck, liver or kidney cancer. CDR3 region: CASSSRDSRDRPQHF. CDR3 nucleotide sequence: TGTGCCAGCAGCTCTCGGGACTCAAGGGATCGGCCCCAGCATTTT.